Presented here are 12 T cell receptor beta chains from one specimen sequenced in a study of cytomegalovirus exposure and HLA in healthy donors. Both 60 Vbeta primers and 13 Jbeta primers went into the PCR. Sequencing was performed with immunoSEQ multiplex PCR; in TCRdb, only in-frame clones are kept and a portion is missing. Here the sample spans more than 90,000 clones, 75% being singletons. The specimen sequenced was PBMCs. These receptors all come from a man aged 45-65 years in good health and CMV-seronegative.

This clone has more than one count but fewer than ten. The CDR3 region has the DNA TGTGCCAGCAGCGACGGGAAAGGATTTGGCTACGAGCAGTACTTC. It translates to CASSDGKGFGYEQYF. This rearrangement joins TRBV7-9 to TRBJ2-7, with TRBD2 as a possible D gene (5 bases). The CDR3 has 15 residues. The V end lost 5 bases, the J end lost 3 bases, and 17 bases lay between the germline ends. Germline V gene data show CDR1 as SEHNR and CDR2 as FQNEAQ (reference sequence).

The chain has TRBV1 and TRBJ2-1; the D call of TRBD2 is as the table states it, not checked on the DNA. TRBV1 is shown as a pseudogene. CDR3 length: 16 amino acids. The CDR3 here is CTSSPTGTPFHNEQFF. CDR3 DNA sequence: TGCACCAGCAGCCCCACCGGGACTCCTTTTCACAATGAGCAGTTCTTC.

This clone was found a few times. CDR3 DNA sequence: TGTGCCAGCAGCCGGGGGAACATTCAGTACTTC. Residues: CASSRGNIQYF. The chain carries TRBV27 and TRBJ2-4; TRBD2 is a possible D gene (6 bases). The germline V gene encodes CDR1 MNHEY and CDR2 SMNVEV (reference sequence). V lost 6 bases and J 7 bases, leaving 7 bases between the germline ends. The CDR3 extends over 11 amino acids.

V usage is TRBV28 and J usage is TRBJ2-5, with TRBD1 as a possible D gene (6 bases). Germline CDR1 is MDHEN and CDR2 is SYDVKM. The CDR3 contains 16 residues. V was shortened by 5 bases and J by 3 bases, with 19 bases between the two germline ends. The DNA of the CDR3 is TGTGCCAGCAGTATCCCAGGACAGAGTAAGAAAGAGACCCAGTACTTC. Translating it yields CASSIPGQSKKETQYF.

The CDR3 protein is CASSDGGVGNTGELFF. The DNA of the CDR3 is TGTGCCAGCAGTGACGGAGGGGTGGGGAACACCGGGGAGCTGTTTTTT. The V and J genes are TRBV2 and TRBJ2-2; weak D call: TRBD2 (6 bases). V was shortened by 3 bases and J by 1 base, with 12 bases between the two germline ends. There are 16 residues in the CDR3. Germline loops: CDR1 SNHLY, CDR2 FYNNEI.

This sequence joins TRBV5-1 and TRBJ2-1; D is undetermined. CDR3 length: 13 residues. Germline V gene lookup returns CDR1 SGHRS and CDR2 YFSETQ. V was pared by 7 bases and J by 2 bases, with 10 bases between. The DNA for the CDR3 is TGCGCCAGCCAGGCGATCACCTACAATGAGCAGTTCTTC. This translates into CASQAITYNEQFF.

The CDR3 region is CASSAQNRAGELFF. In DNA form, the CDR3 reads TGTGCCAGCTCAGCACAAAACAGGGCCGGGGAGCTGTTTTTT. V usage is TRBV18 and J usage is TRBJ2-2; a possible D gene is TRBD1 (6 bases). The V and J ends lost 5 bases and 6 bases respectively, with 13 bases between them. Germline V gene data show CDR1 as KGHSH and CDR2 as LQKENI. The CDR3 sequence is 14 residues long.

V gene TRBV6-1 combines with J gene TRBJ2-5; 9 bases map to TRBD1. The length of the CDR3 is 14 residues. The germline gives CDR1 MNHNS, CDR2 SASEGT. The trim removed 5 bases at V and 5 bases at J, leaving 6 bases unmatched. The CDR3 DNA reads as TGTGCCAGCAGTACTAGGACAGGGGTGGAGACCCAGTACTTC. It is translated as CASSTRTGVETQYF.

Here the CDR3 reads CSVSLGGQGGRNQPQHF. CDR3 nucleotides: TGCAGCGTTTCTCTGGGGGGACAGGGGGGACGCAATCAGCCCCAGCATTTT. V is TRBV29-1 and J is TRBJ1-5; 11 bases are a match to TRBD1. The ends lost 5 bases at V and 2 bases at J; junction bases unmatched: 11. The CDR3 runs 17 residues. Germline CDR1 SQVTM, CDR2 ANQGSEA. Supplemented by reference TRBV29-1 and TRBJ1-5, the full variable domain reads SAVISQKPSRDICQRGTSLTIQCQVDSQVTMMFWYRQQPGQSLTLIATANQGSEATYESGFVIDKFPISRPNLTFSTLTVSNMSPEDSSIYLCSVSLGGQGGRNQPQHFGDGTRLSIL.

V usage is TRBV7-9 and J usage is TRBJ1-1, with D hard to call. CDR1 and CDR2 (germline): SEHNR, FQNEAQ (reference sequence). Trimming took 4 bases from V and 4 from J, leaving 13 bases between them. The CDR3 is made up of 14 amino acids. The CDR3 spells CASSSTRGSTEAFF. The CDR3 nucleotides read TGTGCCAGCAGCTCCACCCGAGGTAGCACTGAAGCTTTCTTT.

The V and J genes are TRBV30 and TRBJ1-2; tentative D call: TRBD1 (6 bases). CDR3 size: 11 residues. CDR1 is GTSNPN and CDR2 is SVGIG in the germline V gene (reference sequence). V was pared by 4 bases and J by 7 bases, with 10 bases between. The CDR3 region is CAWTRGAGYTF. The CDR3 DNA follows: TGTGCCTGGACACGGGGGGCTGGCTACACCTTC.

The chain couples TRBV4-1 to TRBJ2-1; 10 nucleotides agree with TRBD1. The CDR3 is 15 residues long. The germline gives CDR1 MGHRA, CDR2 YSYEKL. The trim removed 4 bases at V and 7 bases at J, leaving 7 bases unmatched. The CDR3 region is CASSRTPGQGNEQFF. The CDR3 region has the DNA TGCGCCAGCAGCCGAACACCGGGACAGGGGAATGAGCAGTTCTTC.